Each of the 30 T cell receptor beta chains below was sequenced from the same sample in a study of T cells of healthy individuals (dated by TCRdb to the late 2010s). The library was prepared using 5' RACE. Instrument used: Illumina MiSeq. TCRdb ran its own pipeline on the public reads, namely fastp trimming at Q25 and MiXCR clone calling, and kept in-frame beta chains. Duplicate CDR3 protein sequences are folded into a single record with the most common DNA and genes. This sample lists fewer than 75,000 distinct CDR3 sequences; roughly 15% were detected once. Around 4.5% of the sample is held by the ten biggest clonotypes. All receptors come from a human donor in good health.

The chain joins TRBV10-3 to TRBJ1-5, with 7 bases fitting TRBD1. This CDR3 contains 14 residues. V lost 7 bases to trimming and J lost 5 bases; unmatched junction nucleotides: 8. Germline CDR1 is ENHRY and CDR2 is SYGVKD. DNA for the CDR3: TGTGCCATCAATAAAGACAGGGAGGATCAGCCCCAGCATTTT. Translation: CAINKDREDQPQHF.

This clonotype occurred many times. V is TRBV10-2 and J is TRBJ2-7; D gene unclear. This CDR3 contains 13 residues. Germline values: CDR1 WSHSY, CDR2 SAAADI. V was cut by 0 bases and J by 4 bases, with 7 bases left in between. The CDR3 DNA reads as TGCGCCAGCAGTGAGTCACGGAGATACGAGCAGTACTTC. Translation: CASSESRRYEQYF.

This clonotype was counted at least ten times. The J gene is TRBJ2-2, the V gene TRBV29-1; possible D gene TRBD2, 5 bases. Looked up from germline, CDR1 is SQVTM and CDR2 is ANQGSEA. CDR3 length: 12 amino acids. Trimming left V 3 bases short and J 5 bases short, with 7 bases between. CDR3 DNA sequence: TGCAGCGTTGAGGGGAGAACCGGGGAGCTGTTTTTT. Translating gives CSVEGRTGELFF.

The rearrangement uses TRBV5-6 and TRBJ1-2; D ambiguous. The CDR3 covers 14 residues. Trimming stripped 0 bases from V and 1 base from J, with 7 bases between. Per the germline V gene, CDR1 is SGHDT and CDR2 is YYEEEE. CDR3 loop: CASSLEVNNYGYTF. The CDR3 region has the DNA TGTGCCAGCAGCTTGGAGGTCAATAACTATGGCTACACCTTC.

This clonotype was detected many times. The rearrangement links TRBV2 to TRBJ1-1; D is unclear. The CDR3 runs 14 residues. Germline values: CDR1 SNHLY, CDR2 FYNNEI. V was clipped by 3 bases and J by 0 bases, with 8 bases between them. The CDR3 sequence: CASSDTGMNTEAFF. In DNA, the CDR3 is TGTGCCAGCAGTGATACGGGTATGAACACTGAAGCTTTCTTT.

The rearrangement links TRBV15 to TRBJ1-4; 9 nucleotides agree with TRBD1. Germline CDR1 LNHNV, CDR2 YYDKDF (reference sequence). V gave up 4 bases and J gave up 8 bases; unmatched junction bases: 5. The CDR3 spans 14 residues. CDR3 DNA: TGTGCCACCAGCATCGGGACAGGGAGGGAAAAACTGTTTTTT. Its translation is CATSIGTGREKLFF.

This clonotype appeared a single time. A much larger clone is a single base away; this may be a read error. CDR3 DNA sequence: TGTGCCACCAGTGACAACGACAGGCAGCCCCAGAATTTT. Residues: CATSDNDRQPQNF. J is TRBJ1-5 and V is TRBV24-1; possible D gene TRBD1, 6 bases. Germline assignment: CDR1 KGHDR and CDR2 SFDVKD. The CDR3 contains 13 residues.

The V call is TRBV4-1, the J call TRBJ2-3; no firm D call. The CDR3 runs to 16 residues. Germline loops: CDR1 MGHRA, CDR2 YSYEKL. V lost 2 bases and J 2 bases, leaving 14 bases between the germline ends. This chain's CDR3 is CASSQPAALLTDTQYF. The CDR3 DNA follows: TGCGCCAGCAGCCAACCGGCGGCCCTACTCACAGATACGCAGTATTTT.

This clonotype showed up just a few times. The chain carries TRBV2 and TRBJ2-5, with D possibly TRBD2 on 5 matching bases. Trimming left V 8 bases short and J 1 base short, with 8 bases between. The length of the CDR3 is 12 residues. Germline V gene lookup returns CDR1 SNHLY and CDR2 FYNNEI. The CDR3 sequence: CASRLLQETQYF. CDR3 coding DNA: TGTGCCAGCCGACTACTCCAAGAGACCCAGTACTTC.

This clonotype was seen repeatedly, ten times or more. The chain's CDR3 is CASSVGHNNYGYTF. Written as DNA, the CDR3 is TGTGCCAGCAGCGTAGGCCACAATAACTATGGCTACACCTTC. The chain employs TRBV9 and TRBJ1-2; D uncertain. This CDR3 comprises 14 residues. The germline V and J ends were trimmed by 0 bases and 1 base, with 7 bases remaining between them. Germline V gene sequence: CDR1 SGDLS, CDR2 YYNGEE.

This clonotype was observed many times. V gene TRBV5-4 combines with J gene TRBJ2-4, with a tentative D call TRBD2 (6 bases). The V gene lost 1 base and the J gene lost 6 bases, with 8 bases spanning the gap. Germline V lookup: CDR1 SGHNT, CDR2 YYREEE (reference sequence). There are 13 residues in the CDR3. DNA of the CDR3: TGTGCCAGCAGCTTGTGGGACTTAAACATTCAGTACTTC. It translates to CASSLWDLNIQYF.

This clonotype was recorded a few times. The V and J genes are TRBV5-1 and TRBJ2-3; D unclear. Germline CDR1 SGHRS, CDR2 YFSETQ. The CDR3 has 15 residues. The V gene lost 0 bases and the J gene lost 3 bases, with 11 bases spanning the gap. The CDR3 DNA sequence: TGCGCCAGCAGCTTGGACGTGGGCAGGACAGATACGCAGTATTTT. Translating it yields CASSLDVGRTDTQYF. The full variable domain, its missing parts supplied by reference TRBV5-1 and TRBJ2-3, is KAGVTQTPRYLIKTRGQQVTLSCSPISGHRSVSWYQQTPGQGLQFLFEYFSETQRNKGNFPGRFSGRQFSNSRSEMNVSTLELGDSALYLCASSLDVGRTDTQYFGPGTRLTVL.

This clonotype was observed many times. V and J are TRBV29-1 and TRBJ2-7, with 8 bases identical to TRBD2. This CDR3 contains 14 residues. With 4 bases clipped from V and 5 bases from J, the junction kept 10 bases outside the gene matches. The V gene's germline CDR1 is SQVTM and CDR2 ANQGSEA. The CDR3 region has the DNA TGCAGCGTTGGGAAGCTAGCGGGCGACAACGAGCAGTACTTC. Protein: CSVGKLAGDNEQYF.

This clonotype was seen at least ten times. This CDR3 is CASKRDGPYSYEQYF. CDR3 DNA sequence: TGTGCCAGCAAACGGGACGGACCATACTCCTACGAGCAGTACTTC. V usage is TRBV6-1 and J usage is TRBJ2-7; D is perhaps TRBD1 or TRBD2 (5 bases each). Trimming shortened V by 7 bases and J by 0 bases, and 16 bases separated the two germline ends. The CDR3 runs to 15 residues. The germline V gene encodes CDR1 MNHNS and CDR2 SASEGT.

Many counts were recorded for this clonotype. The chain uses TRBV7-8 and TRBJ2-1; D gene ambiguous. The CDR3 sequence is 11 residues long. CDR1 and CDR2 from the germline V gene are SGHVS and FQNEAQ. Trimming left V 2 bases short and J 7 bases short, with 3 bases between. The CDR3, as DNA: TGTGCCAGCAGCTTATTTAATGAGCAGTTCTTC. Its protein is CASSLFNEQFF.

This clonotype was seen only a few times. The CDR3 nucleotides are TGCGCCAGCAGCTTGGAGGGGACAGGGACAGCGGGGGATTTAGATACGCAGTATTTT. Residues: CASSLEGTGTAGDLDTQYF. The chain joins TRBV5-1 to TRBJ2-3, with D tentatively TRBD1 (9 bases). Per the germline V gene, CDR1 is SGHRS and CDR2 is YFSETQ. The CDR3 loop spans 19 amino acids. V lost 0 bases to trimming and J lost 5 bases, with 25 bases between them.

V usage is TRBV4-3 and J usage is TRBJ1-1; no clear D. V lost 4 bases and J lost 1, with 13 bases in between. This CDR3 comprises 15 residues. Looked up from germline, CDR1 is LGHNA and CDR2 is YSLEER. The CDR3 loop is CASSPRPERNTEAFF. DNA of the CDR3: TGCGCCAGCAGCCCACGCCCGGAACGGAACACTGAAGCTTTCTTT.

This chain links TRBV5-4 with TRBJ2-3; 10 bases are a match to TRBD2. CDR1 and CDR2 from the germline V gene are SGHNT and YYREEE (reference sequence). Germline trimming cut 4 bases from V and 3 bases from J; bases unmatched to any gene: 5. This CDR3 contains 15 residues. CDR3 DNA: TGTGCCAGCAGCGCTCGGACTAGCGGTACAGATACGCAGTATTTT. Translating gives CASSARTSGTDTQYF.

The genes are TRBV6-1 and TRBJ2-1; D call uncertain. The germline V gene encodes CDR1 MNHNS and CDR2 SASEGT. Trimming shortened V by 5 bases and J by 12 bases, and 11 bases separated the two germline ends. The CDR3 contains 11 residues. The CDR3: CASSPLGRQFF. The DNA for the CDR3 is TGTGCCAGCAGTCCCCTGGGTAGGCAGTTCTTC.

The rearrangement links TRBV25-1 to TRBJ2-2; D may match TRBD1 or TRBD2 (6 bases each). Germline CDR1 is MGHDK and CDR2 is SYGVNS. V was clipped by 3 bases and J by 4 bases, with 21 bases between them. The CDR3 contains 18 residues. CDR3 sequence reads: CASSENVGGAGGTGELFF. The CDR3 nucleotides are TGTGCCAGCAGTGAGAATGTCGGGGGCGCCGGGGGCACCGGGGAGCTGTTTTTT. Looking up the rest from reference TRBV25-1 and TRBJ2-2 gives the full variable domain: EADIYQTPRYLVIGTGKKITLECSQTMGHDKMYWYQQDPGMELHLIHYSYGVNSTEKGDLSSESTVSRIRTEHFPLTLESARPSHTSQYLCASSENVGGAGGTGELFFGEGSRLTVL.

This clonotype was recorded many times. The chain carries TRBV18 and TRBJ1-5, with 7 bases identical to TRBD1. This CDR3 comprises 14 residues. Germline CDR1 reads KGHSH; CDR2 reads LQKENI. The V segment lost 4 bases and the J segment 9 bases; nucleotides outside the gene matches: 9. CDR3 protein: CASSHSEGARPQHF. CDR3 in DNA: TGTGCCAGCTCACACTCCGAGGGGGCGAGGCCCCAGCATTTT.

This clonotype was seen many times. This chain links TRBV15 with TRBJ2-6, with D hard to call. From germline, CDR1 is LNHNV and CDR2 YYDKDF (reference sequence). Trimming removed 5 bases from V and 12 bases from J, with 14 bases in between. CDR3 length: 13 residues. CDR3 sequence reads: CATSLRRASVLTF. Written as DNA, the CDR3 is TGTGCCACCAGCCTCCGAAGGGCAAGCGTCCTGACTTTC.

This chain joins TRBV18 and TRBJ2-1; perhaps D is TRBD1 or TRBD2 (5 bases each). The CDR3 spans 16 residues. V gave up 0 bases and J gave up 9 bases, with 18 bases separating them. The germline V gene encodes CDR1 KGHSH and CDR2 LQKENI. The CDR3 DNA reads TGTGCCAGCTCACCACCGGGGCTAGCCACTAACGGTGAGCAGTTCTTC. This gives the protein CASSPPGLATNGEQFF. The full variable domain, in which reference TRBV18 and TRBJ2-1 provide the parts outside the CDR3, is NAGVMQNPRHLVRRRGQEARLRCSPMKGHSHVYWYRQLPEEGLKFMVYLQKENIIDESGMPKERFSAEFPKEGPSILRIQQVVRGDSAAYFCASSPPGLATNGEQFFGPGTRLTVL.

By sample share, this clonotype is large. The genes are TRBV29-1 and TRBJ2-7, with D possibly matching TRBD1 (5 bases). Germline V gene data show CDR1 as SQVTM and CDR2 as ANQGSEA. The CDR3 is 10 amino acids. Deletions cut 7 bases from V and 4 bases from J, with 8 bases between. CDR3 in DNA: TGCAGCGACAGGTTTTACGAGCAGTACTTC. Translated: CSDRFYEQYF.

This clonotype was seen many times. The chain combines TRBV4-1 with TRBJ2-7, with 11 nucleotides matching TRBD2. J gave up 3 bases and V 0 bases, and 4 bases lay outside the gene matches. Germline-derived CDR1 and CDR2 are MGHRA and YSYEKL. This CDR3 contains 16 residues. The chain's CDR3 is CASSQDLSGRVYEQYF. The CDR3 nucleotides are TGCGCCAGCAGCCAAGATCTTAGCGGGAGGGTCTACGAGCAGTACTTC.

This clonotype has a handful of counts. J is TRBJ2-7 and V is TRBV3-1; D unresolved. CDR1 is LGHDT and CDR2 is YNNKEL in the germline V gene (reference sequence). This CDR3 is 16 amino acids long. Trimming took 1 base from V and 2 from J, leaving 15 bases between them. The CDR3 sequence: CASSQVIAADPYEQYF. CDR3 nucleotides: TGTGCCAGCAGCCAAGTCATCGCTGCTGACCCCTACGAGCAGTACTTC.

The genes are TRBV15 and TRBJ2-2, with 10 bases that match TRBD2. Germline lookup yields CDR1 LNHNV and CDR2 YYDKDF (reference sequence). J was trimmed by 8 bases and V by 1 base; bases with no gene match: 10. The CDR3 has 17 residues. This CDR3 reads CATSRGRIAGGLGELFF. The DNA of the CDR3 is TGTGCCACCAGCAGAGGGAGAATAGCGGGAGGTCTTGGGGAGCTGTTTTTT.

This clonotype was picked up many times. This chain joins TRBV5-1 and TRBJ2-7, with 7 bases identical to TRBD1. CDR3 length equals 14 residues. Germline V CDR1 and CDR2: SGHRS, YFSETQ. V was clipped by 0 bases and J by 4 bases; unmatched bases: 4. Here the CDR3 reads CASSLARDRYEQYF. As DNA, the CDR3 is TGCGCCAGCAGCTTGGCCAGGGACAGATACGAGCAGTACTTC.

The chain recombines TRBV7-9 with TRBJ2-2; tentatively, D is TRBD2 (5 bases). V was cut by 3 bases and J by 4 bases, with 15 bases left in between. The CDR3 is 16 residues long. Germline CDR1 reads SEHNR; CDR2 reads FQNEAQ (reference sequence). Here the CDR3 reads CASSLAQAGGTGELFF. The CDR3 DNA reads TGTGCCAGCAGCTTGGCCCAGGCGGGCGGCACCGGGGAGCTGTTTTTT.

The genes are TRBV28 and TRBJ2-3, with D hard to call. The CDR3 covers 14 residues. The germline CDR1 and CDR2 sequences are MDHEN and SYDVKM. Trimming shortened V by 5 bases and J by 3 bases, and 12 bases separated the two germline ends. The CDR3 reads CASSNQIRTDTQYF. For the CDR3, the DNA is TGTGCCAGCAGTAACCAAATCCGGACAGATACGCAGTATTTT.